Presented here are 4 T cell receptor beta chains from one specimen sequenced in a study of T-cell memory formation after mild COVID-19 (dated by TCRdb to the early 2020s). Library generation was performed with 5' RACE. Reads for this sample came from an Illumina NovaSeq 6000. The public reads were reanalyzed by TCRdb: fastp trimming at Q25, MiXCR alignment, in-frame beta chains only. Each record represents a unique CDR3 protein, reported with the most common genes and DNA among its rows. The sample has roughly 450,000 distinct CDR3 sequences on record, approximately 18% of them singletons. The biggest ten clones account for around 12% of the sample. The sequenced material came from PBMCs or a T cell subset sorted from them (not recorded which). The receptors come from an adult woman who had mild COVID-19 (a few samples of this study predate the infection). The sample titles of this study are shuffled in the database, so cell type and time point are left out; the donor was told from shared clones.

This clonotype was detected only a few times. This chain connects TRBV24-1 to TRBJ1-1; the match to TRBD1 covers 7 bases. V gave up 7 bases and J gave up 4 bases; unmatched junction bases: 8. Per the germline V gene, CDR1 is KGHDR and CDR2 is SFDVKD. The CDR3 is 14 amino acids. CDR3 DNA sequence: TGTGCCACCAGCCCGACAGGGATTGGCACTGAAGCTTTCTTT. Translated: CATSPTGIGTEAFF.

Notes on this clonotype: No DNA is shown, since the ends of the CDR3 on it are uncertain; the CDR3 is the one TCRdb lists. The chain joins TRBV4-2 to TRBJ2-1; the D call TRBD2 from the table was never checked on the DNA. The CDR3 adds up to 15 amino acids, both ends counted. Germline-derived CDR1 and CDR2 are LGHNA and YNFKEQ. CDR3 protein: CASSGLSGPYNEQFF.

This clonotype was seen many times. This chain joins TRBV5-1 and TRBJ2-1, with 11 bases identical to TRBD1. V dropped 3 bases and J dropped 3; count of bases not matched to a gene: 2. There are 15 residues in the CDR3. Germline V gene lookup returns CDR1 SGHRS and CDR2 YFSETQ. CDR3 sequence: CASSYGTGGYNEQFF. For the CDR3, the DNA is TGCGCCAGCAGCTATGGGACAGGGGGCTACAATGAGCAGTTCTTC.

The chain joins TRBV12-3 or TRBV12-4 to TRBJ2-3, with TRBD2 as a possible D gene (5 bases). The V and J ends lost 5 bases and 5 bases respectively, with 11 bases between them. This CDR3 has 13 residues. The CDR3: CASSRGRGDTQYF. CDR3 in DNA: TGTGCCAGCAGTCGAGGGAGAGGAGATACGCAGTATTTT.